This T cell receptor (beta chain) was identified during a study of blood T cell repertoires in COVID-19. TCRdb's table, derived via immunoSEQ multiplex PCR, lists solely in-frame clones and lacks some. In the table there are 300,000 or so clones, roughly 90% of which are singletons. The CDR3 consists of 17 residues. V was trimmed by 4 bases and J by 0 bases, leaving 20 bases between them. From germline, CDR1 is SGDLS and CDR2 YYNGEE. Followed over time, Seattle patients had been enrolled while infection was active. This TCR derives from a woman aged 30 to 39 with COVID-19, enrolled during active disease. Sequencing was performed on peripheral blood. V gene TRBV9 combines with J gene TRBJ2-7; D remains unclear. CDR3 coding DNA: TGTGCCAGCAGCCCTGAATACGTCCTAGGATCCTCCTACGAGCAGTACTTC. It codes for CASSPEYVLGSSYEQYF.